The clone carrying this T cell receptor (beta chain) has just a few counts. Its antigen is currently unknown. This record comes from a study of long-term antiretroviral therapy in people with HIV. Findings and limits, study-wide: Upon ART, diversity increased but remained lower than transplant donor controls. Repertoires looked antigen-experienced, with only a slight naive shift after ART.

Inclusion required at least two post-ART and at least one pre-ART PBMC samples. The libraries were made with immunoSEQ v3.0 at survey level. Some clones are missing from TCRdb's copy, which holds only in-frame ones; the method was immunoSEQ multiplex PCR. Of 20,000 to 30,000 clones detected, around 85% appear once; the ten largest clones hold more than 15%. Germline V gives CDR1 MNHEY, CDR2 SMNVEV (reference sequence). Trimming shortened V by 10 bases and J by 0 bases, and 17 bases separated the two germline ends. The CDR3 runs 15 residues. This sequence originates from a man between 45 and 60 years old with HIV. The J gene is TRBJ2-3, the V gene TRBV27; D gene unclear. This specimen consisted of unsorted PBMCs, obtained 1.2 years after starting antiretroviral therapy. For the CDR3, the DNA is TGTGCCATTCAGGCAGGAGCTTCTAGCACAGATACGCAGTATTTT. It translates to CAIQAGASSTDTQYF.